One sample yielded the 25 T cell receptor beta chains listed below, sequenced in a study of blood T cell repertoires in COVID-19. Repertoires were generated with immunoSEQ multiplex PCR, while TCRdb's copy carries only in-frame clones and drops some. The table has approximately 320,000 clones, over 75% seen once. The sample comprised peripheral blood. These receptors all stem from a human donor in a cohort sampled during active COVID-19.

The V call is TRBV3-1 (or the pseudogene TRBV3-2), the J call TRBJ2-7, with 8 bases identical to TRBD2. The V segment lost 1 base and the J segment 6 bases; nucleotides outside the gene matches: 2. Germline-derived CDR1 and CDR2 are LGHDT and YNNKEL (reference sequence). The CDR3 is made up of 13 amino acids. The CDR3 sequence is CASSQGRGGEQYF. CDR3 in DNA: TGTGCCAGCAGCCAAGGCCGGGGGGGCGAGCAGTACTTC.

The genes are TRBV10-2 and TRBJ1-2, with 8 bases matching TRBD1. With V trimmed by 7 bases and J by 4 bases, 11 bases remained unmatched. The CDR3 totals 15 residues. Germline-derived CDR1 and CDR2 are WSHSY and SAAADI. CDR3 protein: CASISGTGPLYGYTF. The CDR3 DNA reads TGCGCCAGCATATCCGGGACAGGCCCCCTCTATGGCTACACCTTC.

This clone occurred once. The V gene is TRBV10-2, the J gene TRBJ2-1; D is unclear. The CDR3 length is 13 residues. Germline CDR1 reads WSHSY; CDR2 reads SAAADI. Trimming removed 2 bases at V and 4 bases at J, with 6 bases between. The CDR3 reads CASSESFYNEQFF. The CDR3 bases are TGCGCCAGCAGTGAGAGCTTTTACAATGAGCAGTTCTTC.

V and J are TRBV15 and TRBJ1-2; no definite D call. The CDR3 has 14 amino acids. Germline V gene sequence: CDR1 LNHNV, CDR2 YYDKDF (reference sequence). V lost 4 bases and J lost 7, with 16 bases in between. The CDR3 DNA sequence: TGTGCCACCAGCACTACCAGCGGATTTGGTGGCTACACCTTC. Translating gives CATSTTSGFGGYTF.

The J gene is TRBJ2-1, the V gene TRBV19, with TRBD2 as a possible D gene (6 bases). Germline assignment: CDR1 LNHDA and CDR2 SQIVND (reference sequence). There are 16 residues in the CDR3. The V gene lost 9 bases and the J gene lost 4 bases, with 22 bases spanning the gap. The CDR3, as DNA: TGTGCCAGCAACCCTCCGGAGGGTAAGGGATACAATGAGCAGTTCTTC. Protein sequence: CASNPPEGKGYNEQFF.

The V and J genes are TRBV7-9 and TRBJ1-5, with 8 bases lining up with TRBD1. J gave up 9 bases and V 8 bases, and 12 bases lay outside the gene matches. Germline-derived CDR1 and CDR2 are SEHNR and FQNEAQ (reference sequence). This CDR3 is 14 amino acids long. The CDR3 bases are TGTGCCAGCTCTTTTGGACAGGGCGGTGGGCCCCAGCATTTT. This translates into CASSFGQGGGPQHF.

The chain has TRBV12-5 and TRBJ2-7, with D maybe TRBD1 (6 bases). CDR1 LGHNT and CDR2 FRNRAP come from the germline V gene. V was trimmed by 4 bases and J by 3 bases, leaving 13 bases between them. This CDR3 comprises 14 residues. The CDR3 sequence: CASGSRGLFYEQYF. CDR3 in DNA: TGTGCTAGTGGTTCAAGGGGGTTGTTCTACGAGCAGTACTTC. Full variable domain (missing parts from reference TRBV12-5 and TRBJ2-7): DARVTQTPRHKVTEMGQEVTMRCQPILGHNTVFWYRQTMMQGLELLAYFRNRAPLDDSGMPKDRFSAEMPDATLATLKIQPSEPRDSAVYFCASGSRGLFYEQYFGPGTRLTVT.

This CDR3 reads CASSLQGAGNTEAFF. CDR3 in DNA: TGTGCCAGCAGCTTACAGGGAGCGGGGAACACTGAAGCTTTCTTT. The J gene is TRBJ1-1, the V gene TRBV7-9, with a tentative D call TRBD1 (5 bases). The ends were cut back, 2 bases at V and 1 base at J, with 11 bases in the middle. Germline V CDR1 and CDR2: SEHNR, FQNEAQ (reference sequence). The CDR3 totals 15 residues.

The rearrangement joins TRBV20-1 to TRBJ1-2; TRBD1 matches at 7 bases. The J segment lost 1 base and the V segment lost 3 bases, leaving 5 bases of the junction unmatched. The CDR3 loop spans 14 amino acids. Germline-derived CDR1 and CDR2 are DFQATT and SNEGSKA (reference sequence). The CDR3 reads CSASKGAVNYGYTF. In nucleotides, the CDR3 is TGCAGTGCTAGTAAGGGGGCTGTTAACTATGGCTACACCTTC.

The chain combines TRBV6-2 or TRBV6-3 with TRBJ2-3; D might be TRBD1 (5 bases). CDR3 length: 17 residues. Trimming cost V 0 bases and J 5 bases, with 18 bases left between them. Germline CDR1 MNHEY, CDR2 SVGEGT. CDR3 residues: CASSYSKRTGNEDTQYF. CDR3 sequence (DNA): TGTGCCAGCAGTTACTCGAAACGCACAGGCAATGAAGATACGCAGTATTTT.

The J gene is TRBJ1-3, the V gene TRBV5-6; no reliable D call. Germline loops: CDR1 SGHDT, CDR2 YYEEEE. The CDR3 is 15 residues long. The V end lost 4 bases, the J end lost 0 bases, and 11 bases lay between the germline ends. The chain's CDR3 is CASSRGIPSGNTIYF. CDR3 DNA sequence: TGTGCCAGCAGCCGAGGGATACCCTCTGGAAACACCATATATTTT.

This clone occurred once. This chain uses TRBV27 with TRBJ2-1; D remains ambiguous. V lost 1 base, J lost 2 bases, and 12 bases lay in between. CDR3 length: 16 amino acids. CDR1 and CDR2 from the germline V gene are MNHEY and SMNVEV (reference sequence). Here the CDR3 reads CASSLFGPLAYNEQFF. The CDR3 DNA reads TGTGCCAGCAGTTTATTTGGGCCGCTTGCCTACAATGAGCAGTTCTTC.

V usage is TRBV27 and J usage is TRBJ2-3; 8 positions agree with TRBD1. The V segment lost 6 bases and the J segment 3 bases; nucleotides outside the gene matches: 8. Looked up from germline, CDR1 is MNHEY and CDR2 is SMNVEV (reference sequence). The length of the CDR3 is 15 residues. The CDR3 spells CASRGITGGTDTQYF. CDR3 bases: TGTGCCAGCAGGGGCATAACAGGGGGGACAGATACGCAGTATTTT.

J is TRBJ1-2 and V is TRBV29-1, with unresolved D. The V end was cut by 1 base, the J end by 3 bases, with 9 bases between. Germline V CDR1 and CDR2: SQVTM, ANQGSEA. The CDR3 runs to 13 residues. CDR3 sequence (DNA): TGCAGCGTTGAAGGCAGACTTGACTATGGCTACACCTTC. Translating it yields CSVEGRLDYGYTF.

This clone was counted a single time. J is TRBJ1-6 and V is TRBV7-9, with D possibly matching TRBD1 (6 bases). Trimming removed 5 bases at V and 8 bases at J, with 16 bases between. Germline assignment: CDR1 SEHNR and CDR2 FQNEAQ (reference sequence). This CDR3 spans 15 amino acids. The CDR3 protein is CASSVGGSGDSPLHF. The CDR3 DNA is TGTGCCAGCAGCGTAGGAGGTTCAGGGGATTCACCCCTCCACTTT. The variable domain in full, with the rest retrieved from reference TRBV7-9 and TRBJ1-6, is DTGVSQNPRHKITKRGQNVTFRCDPISEHNRLYWYRQTLGQGPEFLTYFQNEAQLEKSRLLSDRFSAERPKGSFSTLEIQRTEQGDSAMYLCASSVGGSGDSPLHFGNGTRLTVT.

The table lists this clone with a few counts. The chain uses TRBV24-1 and TRBJ2-3; 11 bases match TRBD1. The CDR3 sequence is 16 residues long. Losses at the gene ends were 3 bases for V and 4 bases for J; bases not matched to a gene: 5. Per the germline V gene, CDR1 is KGHDR and CDR2 is SFDVKD. The CDR3 DNA follows: TGTGCCACCAGTGATCTCGGACAGGGGGCATCAGATACGCAGTATTTT. This encodes CATSDLGQGASDTQYF.

The chain couples TRBV12-5 to TRBJ1-3, with a weak D call TRBD1 (6 bases). From germline, CDR1 is LGHNT and CDR2 FRNRAP. The CDR3 runs 15 residues. Trimming pared 6 bases from V and 4 bases from J, leaving 16 bases between. CDR3 bases: TGTGCTAGTGGCCCCATAACAGGGAAGGGAAACACCATATATTTT. Its translation: CASGPITGKGNTIYF. Variable domain in full (rest from reference TRBV12-5 and TRBJ1-3): DARVTQTPRHKVTEMGQEVTMRCQPILGHNTVFWYRQTMMQGLELLAYFRNRAPLDDSGMPKDRFSAEMPDATLATLKIQPSEPRDSAVYFCASGPITGKGNTIYFGEGSWLTVV.

The rearrangement uses TRBV3-1 (or the pseudogene TRBV3-2) and TRBJ1-4; D not certain. The V gene's germline CDR1 is LGHDT and CDR2 YNNKEL (reference sequence). Between the trimmed V and J ends, which lost 7 bases and 4 bases, there was a span of 16 bases. CDR3 length equals 15 residues. Here the CDR3 reads CASTPTVIGNEKLFF. The CDR3 DNA reads TGTGCCAGCACCCCCACGGTCATTGGTAATGAAAAACTGTTTTTT.

The rearrangement links TRBV4-1 to TRBJ1-4; D remains ambiguous. Trimming took off 2 bases at V and 3 bases at J, with 13 bases between the two ends. The length of the CDR3 is 16 residues. Germline CDR1 MGHRA, CDR2 YSYEKL. The CDR3 region has the DNA TGCGCCAGCAGCCAATCGACGGGGAAGGCTAATGAAAAACTGTTTTTT. Its translation: CASSQSTGKANEKLFF.

This chain joins TRBV19 and TRBJ1-3; no clear D. The CDR3 length is 15 residues. Trimming removed 3 bases from V and 0 bases from J, with 9 bases in between. Per the germline V gene, CDR1 is LNHDA and CDR2 is SQIVND (reference sequence). The CDR3 coding sequence is TGTGCCAGTAGTATTCAGGCGTACTCTGGAAACACCATATATTTT. Amino acid sequence: CASSIQAYSGNTIYF.

This clone appeared once. The chain combines TRBV18 with TRBJ1-5; TRBD1 matches 9 bases. This CDR3 has 15 residues. V shed 2 bases, J shed 3 bases, and the junction held 2 bases outside the gene matches. Germline loops: CDR1 KGHSH, CDR2 LQKENI. The CDR3 coding sequence is TGTGCCAGCTCACCAAGGGACAGGGACAATCAGCCCCAGCATTTT. Its protein product is CASSPRDRDNQPQHF. Full variable domain (missing parts from reference TRBV18 and TRBJ1-5): NAGVMQNPRHLVRRRGQEARLRCSPMKGHSHVYWYRQLPEEGLKFMVYLQKENIIDESGMPKERFSAEFPKEGPSILRIQQVVRGDSAAYFCASSPRDRDNQPQHFGDGTRLSIL.

The chain combines TRBV2 with TRBJ1-1, with TRBD1 identical over 7 bases. With 7 bases clipped from V and 3 bases from J, the junction kept 5 bases outside the gene matches. The CDR3 spans 13 residues. CDR1 and CDR2 from the germline V gene are SNHLY and FYNNEI. CDR3 DNA sequence: TGTGCCAGCATCGGACAGGTTTACACTGAAGCTTTCTTT. This translates into CASIGQVYTEAFF.

This chain links TRBV9 with TRBJ2-7, with TRBD2 matching 12 bases. The CDR3 length is 17 residues. The junction had 15 bases not matched to a gene; V was cut back by 4 bases and J by 7 bases. Germline loops: CDR1 SGDLS, CDR2 YYNGEE. The CDR3: CASSTPSGGAISREQYF. CDR3 nucleotide sequence: TGTGCCAGCAGCACACCTAGCGGGGGGGCCATTTCGCGGGAGCAGTACTTC.

The V gene is TRBV2, the J gene TRBJ1-4; TRBD1 matches at 7 bases. The J segment lost 5 bases and the V segment lost 6 bases, leaving 9 bases of the junction unmatched. Germline V lookup: CDR1 SNHLY, CDR2 FYNNEI. This CDR3 has 15 amino acids. The CDR3 DNA reads TGTGCCAGCAGATCTCCCGGGACAGAGAATGAAAAACTGTTTTTT. Amino acids: CASRSPGTENEKLFF.

The gene calls are TRBV14 and TRBJ1-2; a weak D match, TRBD1 (5 bases). Deletions cut 1 base from V and 1 base from J, with 13 bases between. Germline CDR1 SGHDN, CDR2 FVKESK. The CDR3 runs to 16 residues. The CDR3 is CASSQGGQGFNYGYTF. The CDR3 DNA reads as TGTGCCAGCAGCCAAGGAGGTCAGGGATTTAACTATGGCTACACCTTC.